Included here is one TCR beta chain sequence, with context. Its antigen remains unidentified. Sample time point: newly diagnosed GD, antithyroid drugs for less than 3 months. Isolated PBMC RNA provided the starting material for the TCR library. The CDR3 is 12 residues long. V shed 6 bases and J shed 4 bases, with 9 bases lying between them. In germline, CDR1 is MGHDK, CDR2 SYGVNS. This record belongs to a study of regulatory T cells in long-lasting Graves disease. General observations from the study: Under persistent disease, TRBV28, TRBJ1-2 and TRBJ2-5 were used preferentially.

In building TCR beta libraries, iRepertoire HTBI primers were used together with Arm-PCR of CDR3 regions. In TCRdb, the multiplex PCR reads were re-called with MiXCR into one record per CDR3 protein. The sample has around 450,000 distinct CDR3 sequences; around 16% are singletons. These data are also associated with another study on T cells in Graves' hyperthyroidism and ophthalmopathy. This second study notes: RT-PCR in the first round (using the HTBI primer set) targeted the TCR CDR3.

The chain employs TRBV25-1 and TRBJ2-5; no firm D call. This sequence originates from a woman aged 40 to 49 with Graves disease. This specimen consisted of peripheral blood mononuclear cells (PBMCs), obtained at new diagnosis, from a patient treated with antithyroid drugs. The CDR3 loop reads CASSVEAETQYF. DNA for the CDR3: TGTGCCAGCAGCGTTGAGGCAGAGACCCAGTACTTC.